This TCR beta chain was captured in a study of OX40 agonist ivuxolimab in advanced cancers. The germline CDR1 and CDR2 sequences are SGHDT and YYEEEE. V shed 0 bases and J shed 5 bases, with 11 bases lying between them. The CDR3 is made up of 14 amino acids. This table comes from immunoSEQ multiplex PCR, and its TCRdb copy is limited to in-frame clones, with some not included. The repertoire has nearly 80,000 clones, roughly 81% of them found once; the top ten carry more than 20%. The TCR originated in an adult with an advanced solid tumor such as melanoma, head and neck, liver or kidney cancer. This sequence joins TRBV5-6 and TRBJ1-2, with D unresolved. Sequencing was performed on CD4+ or CD8+ T cells sorted from blood, taken in a trial of the OX40 agonist ivuxolimab. CDR3 in DNA: TGTGCCAGCAGCTTGGGCAGGAGAGGTTATGGCTACACCTTC. The encoded protein is CASSLGRRGYGYTF.